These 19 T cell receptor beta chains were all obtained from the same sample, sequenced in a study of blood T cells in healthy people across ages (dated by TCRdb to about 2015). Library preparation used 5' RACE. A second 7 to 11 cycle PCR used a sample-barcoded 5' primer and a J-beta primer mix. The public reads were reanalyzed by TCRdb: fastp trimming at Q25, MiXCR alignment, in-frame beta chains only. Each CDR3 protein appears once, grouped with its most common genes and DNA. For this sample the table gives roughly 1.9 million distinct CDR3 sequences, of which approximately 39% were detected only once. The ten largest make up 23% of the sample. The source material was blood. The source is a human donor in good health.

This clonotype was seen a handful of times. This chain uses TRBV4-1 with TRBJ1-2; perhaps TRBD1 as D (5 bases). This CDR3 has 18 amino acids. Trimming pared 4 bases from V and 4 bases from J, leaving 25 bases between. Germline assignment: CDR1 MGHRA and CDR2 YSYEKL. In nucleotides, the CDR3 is TGCGCCAGCAGCCCCCGTTTAGATGCCGGGACGGTGGGCTATGGCTACACCTTC. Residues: CASSPRLDAGTVGYGYTF.

As DNA, the CDR3 is TGCGCCAGCAGCACCCTCCCCGGGGAGACCCAGTACTTC. It is translated as CASSTLPGETQYF. The chain has TRBV5-1 and TRBJ2-5; D is unclear. Trimming removed 4 bases at V and 5 bases at J, with 12 bases between. The CDR3 contains 13 residues. CDR1 and CDR2 (germline): SGHRS, YFSETQ.

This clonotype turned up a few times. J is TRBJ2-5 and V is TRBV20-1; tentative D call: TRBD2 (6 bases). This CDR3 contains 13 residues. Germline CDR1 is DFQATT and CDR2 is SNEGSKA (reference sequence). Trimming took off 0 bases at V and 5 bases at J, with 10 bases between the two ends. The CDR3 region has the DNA TGCAGTGCTAGAGAGTCGGGGAGGGAGACCCAGTACTTC. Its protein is CSARESGRETQYF.

The CDR3: CASSLSHAPVDTQYF. DNA for the CDR3: TGTGCCAGCAGTTTATCTCACGCCCCGGTAGATACGCAGTATTTT. V and J are TRBV12-3 or TRBV12-4 and TRBJ2-3; no clear D gene. CDR3 size: 15 residues. Trimming took off 2 bases at V and 5 bases at J, with 14 bases between the two ends.

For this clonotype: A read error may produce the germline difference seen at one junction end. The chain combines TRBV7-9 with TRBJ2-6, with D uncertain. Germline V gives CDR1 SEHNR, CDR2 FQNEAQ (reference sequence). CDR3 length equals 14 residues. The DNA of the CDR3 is TGTGCCAACAGCTTCCACTCTGGGGCCAACGTCCTGACTTTC. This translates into CANSFHSGANVLTF.

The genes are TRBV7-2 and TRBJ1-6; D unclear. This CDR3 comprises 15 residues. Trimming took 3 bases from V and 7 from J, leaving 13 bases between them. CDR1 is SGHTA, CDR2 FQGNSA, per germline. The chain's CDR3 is CASSFNTAENSPLHF. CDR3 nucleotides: TGTGCCAGCAGCTTTAATACGGCTGAGAATTCACCCCTCCACTTT.

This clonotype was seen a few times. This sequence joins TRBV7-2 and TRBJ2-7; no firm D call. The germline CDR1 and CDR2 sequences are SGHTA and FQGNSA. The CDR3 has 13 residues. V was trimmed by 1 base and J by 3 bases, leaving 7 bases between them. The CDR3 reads CASSLVYFYEQYF. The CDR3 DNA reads TGTGCCAGCAGCTTAGTGTACTTCTACGAGCAGTACTTC.

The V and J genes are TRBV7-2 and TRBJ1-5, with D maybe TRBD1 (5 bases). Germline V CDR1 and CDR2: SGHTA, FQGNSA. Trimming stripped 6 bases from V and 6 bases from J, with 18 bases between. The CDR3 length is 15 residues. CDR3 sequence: CASSSRMGGSQPQHF. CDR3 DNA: TGTGCCAGCAGTTCAAGGATGGGGGGAAGTCAGCCCCAGCATTTT.

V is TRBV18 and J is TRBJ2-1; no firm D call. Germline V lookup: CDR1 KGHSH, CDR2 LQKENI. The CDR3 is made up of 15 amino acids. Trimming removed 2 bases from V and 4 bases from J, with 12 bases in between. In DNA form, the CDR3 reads TGTGCCAGCTCACCAGATCTGACCGTTTACAATGAGCAGTTCTTC. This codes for CASSPDLTVYNEQFF. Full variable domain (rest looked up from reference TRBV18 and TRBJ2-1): NAGVMQNPRHLVRRRGQEARLRCSPMKGHSHVYWYRQLPEEGLKFMVYLQKENIIDESGMPKERFSAEFPKEGPSILRIQQVVRGDSAAYFCASSPDLTVYNEQFFGPGTRLTVL.

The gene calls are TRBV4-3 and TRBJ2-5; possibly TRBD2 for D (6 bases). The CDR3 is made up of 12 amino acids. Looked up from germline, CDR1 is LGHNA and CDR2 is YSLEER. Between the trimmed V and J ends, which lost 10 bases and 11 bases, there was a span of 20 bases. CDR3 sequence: CATSSAGREQYF. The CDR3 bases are TGCGCCACAAGCTCGGCGGGTCGGGAGCAGTACTTC.

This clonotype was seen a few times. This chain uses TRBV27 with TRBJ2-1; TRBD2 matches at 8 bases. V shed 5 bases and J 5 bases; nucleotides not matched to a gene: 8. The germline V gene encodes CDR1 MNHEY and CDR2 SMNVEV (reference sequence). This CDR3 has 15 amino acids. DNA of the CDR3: TGTGCCAGCAGTCTCCCGGCGGGGGGTAACAATGAGCAGTTCTTC. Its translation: CASSLPAGGNNEQFF.

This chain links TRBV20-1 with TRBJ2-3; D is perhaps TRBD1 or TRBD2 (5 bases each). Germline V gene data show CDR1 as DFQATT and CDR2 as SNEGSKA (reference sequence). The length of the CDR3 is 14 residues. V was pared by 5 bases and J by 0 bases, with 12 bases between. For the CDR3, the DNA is TGCAGTGCTGAACCGGGACGGAGCACAGATACGCAGTATTTT. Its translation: CSAEPGRSTDTQYF.

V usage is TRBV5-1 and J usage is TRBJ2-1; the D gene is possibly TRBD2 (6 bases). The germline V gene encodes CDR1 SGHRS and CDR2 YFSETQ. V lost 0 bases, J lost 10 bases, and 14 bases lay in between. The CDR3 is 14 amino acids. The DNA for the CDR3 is TGCGCCAGCAGCTTGGGACTAGATCACTACGAGCAGTTCTTC. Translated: CASSLGLDHYEQFF.

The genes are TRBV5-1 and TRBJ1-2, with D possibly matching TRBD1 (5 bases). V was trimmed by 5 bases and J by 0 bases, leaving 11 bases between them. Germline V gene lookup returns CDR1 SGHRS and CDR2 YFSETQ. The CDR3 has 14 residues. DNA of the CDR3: TGCGCCAGCAGACCGGACATCTCTAACTATGGCTACACCTTC. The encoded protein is CASRPDISNYGYTF.

The chain's CDR3 is CASSLGPTSSEKLFF. In DNA, the CDR3 is TGTGCCAGCAGCTTAGGTCCGACATCCAGTGAAAAACTGTTTTTT. This chain uses TRBV13 with TRBJ1-4; unclear D gene. CDR1 is PRHDT and CDR2 is FYEKMQ in the germline V gene (reference sequence). The V and J ends lost 0 bases and 7 bases respectively, with 12 bases between them. This CDR3 is 15 amino acids long.

CDR3 nucleotide sequence: TGTGCCAGCAGTCTCGACACTAGCTTAGCCTCCGGTGGTGAGCAGTTCTTC. Translating gives CASSLDTSLASGGEQFF. The chain recombines TRBV28 with TRBJ2-1; TRBD2 might be the D (6 bases). Germline V gene sequence: CDR1 MDHEN, CDR2 SYDVKM. The CDR3 sequence is 17 residues long. Trimming cost V 5 bases and J 9 bases, with 26 bases left between them.

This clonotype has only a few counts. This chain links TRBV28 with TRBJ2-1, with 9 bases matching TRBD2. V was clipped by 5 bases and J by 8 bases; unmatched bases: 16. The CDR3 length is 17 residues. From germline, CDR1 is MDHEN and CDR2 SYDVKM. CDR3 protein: CASSLSSGLAGQDEQFF. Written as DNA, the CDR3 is TGTGCCAGCAGTCTCTCGTCGGGACTAGCCGGTCAAGATGAGCAGTTCTTC.

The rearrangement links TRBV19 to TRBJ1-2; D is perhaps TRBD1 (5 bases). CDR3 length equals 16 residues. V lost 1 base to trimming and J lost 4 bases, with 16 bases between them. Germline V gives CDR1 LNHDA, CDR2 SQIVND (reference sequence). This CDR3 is CASSIGAGRDGYGYTF. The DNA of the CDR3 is TGTGCCAGTAGTATAGGGGCAGGGCGGGATGGCTATGGCTACACCTTC.

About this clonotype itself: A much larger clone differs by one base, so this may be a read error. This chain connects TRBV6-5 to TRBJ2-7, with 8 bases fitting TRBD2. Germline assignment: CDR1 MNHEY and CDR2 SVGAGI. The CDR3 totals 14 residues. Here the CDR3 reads CASCPLSSGDERYF. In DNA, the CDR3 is TGTGCCAGCTGCCCCCTGAGTAGCGGGGACGAGCGGTACTTC.